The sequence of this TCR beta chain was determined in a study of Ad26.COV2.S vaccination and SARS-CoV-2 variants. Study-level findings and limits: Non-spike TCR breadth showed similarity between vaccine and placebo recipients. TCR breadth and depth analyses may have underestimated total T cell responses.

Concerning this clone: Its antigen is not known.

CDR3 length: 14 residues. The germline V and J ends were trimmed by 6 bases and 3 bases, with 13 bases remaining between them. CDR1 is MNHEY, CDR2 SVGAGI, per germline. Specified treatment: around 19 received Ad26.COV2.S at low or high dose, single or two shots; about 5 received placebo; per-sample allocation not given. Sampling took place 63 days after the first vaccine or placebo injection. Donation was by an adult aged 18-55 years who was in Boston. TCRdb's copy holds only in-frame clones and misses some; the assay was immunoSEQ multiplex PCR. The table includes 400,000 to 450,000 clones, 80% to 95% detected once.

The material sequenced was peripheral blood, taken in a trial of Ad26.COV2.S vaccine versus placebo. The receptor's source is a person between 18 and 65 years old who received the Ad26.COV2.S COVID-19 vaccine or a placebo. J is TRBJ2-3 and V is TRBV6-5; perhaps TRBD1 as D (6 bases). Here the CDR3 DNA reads TGTGCCAGCAGACAGGGACATTCAACAGATACGCAGTATTTT. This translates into CASRQGHSTDTQYF.